This T cell receptor beta chain stems from a study of T cells in Graves' hyperthyroidism and ophthalmopathy. Regarding the study as a whole: Among thyroid clonotypes expanded above 0.001, most also appeared in blood.

Remarks on this clonotype: Its target is unknown. Because it lacks the conserved phenylalanine or tryptophan at the end, this CDR3 is likely a read error. No DNA is shown, since the ends of the CDR3 on it are uncertain; the CDR3 is the one TCRdb lists.

Exclusion of patients followed from uncontrolled infection, other autoimmune disease, pregnancy or lactation. Diagnoses used clinical symptoms, serum thyroxine and TRAb, thyroid ultrasound and orbital computed tomography. The CDR3 has 8 amino acids, counting both end residues. The germline V gene has CDR1 LNHDA and CDR2 SQIVND (reference sequence). There were TCR beta CDR3 regions amplified from RNA transcripts. The HTBI primer set served for first-round RT-PCR of the TCR CDR3. Using its own MiXCR run on the multiplex PCR reads, TCRdb lists one record per CDR3 protein. This sample carries roughly 500,000 distinct CDR3 sequences, over 35% of them seen once, and the ten largest clones take roughly 45%.

The V call is TRBV19, the J call TRBJ1-1. The sample consisted of peripheral blood or thyroid tissue (not recorded which). This TCR was sampled from an adult woman with Graves' disease, either hyperthyroidism or ophthalmopathy (not recorded which). CDR3: CASTGSDS.